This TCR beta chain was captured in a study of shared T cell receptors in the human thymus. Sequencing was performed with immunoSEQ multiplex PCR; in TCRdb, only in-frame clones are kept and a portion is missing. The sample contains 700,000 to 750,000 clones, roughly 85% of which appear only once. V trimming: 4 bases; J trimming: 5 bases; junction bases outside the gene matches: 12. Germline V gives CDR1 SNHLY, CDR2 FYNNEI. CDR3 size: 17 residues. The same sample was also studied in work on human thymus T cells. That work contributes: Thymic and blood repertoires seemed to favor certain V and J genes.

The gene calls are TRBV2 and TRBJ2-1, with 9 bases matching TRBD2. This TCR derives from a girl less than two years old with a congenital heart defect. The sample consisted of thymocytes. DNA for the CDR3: TGTGCCAGCAGTGGATGGCTAGCGGGGTCCGAACACAATGAGCAGTTCTTC. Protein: CASSGWLAGSEHNEQFF.